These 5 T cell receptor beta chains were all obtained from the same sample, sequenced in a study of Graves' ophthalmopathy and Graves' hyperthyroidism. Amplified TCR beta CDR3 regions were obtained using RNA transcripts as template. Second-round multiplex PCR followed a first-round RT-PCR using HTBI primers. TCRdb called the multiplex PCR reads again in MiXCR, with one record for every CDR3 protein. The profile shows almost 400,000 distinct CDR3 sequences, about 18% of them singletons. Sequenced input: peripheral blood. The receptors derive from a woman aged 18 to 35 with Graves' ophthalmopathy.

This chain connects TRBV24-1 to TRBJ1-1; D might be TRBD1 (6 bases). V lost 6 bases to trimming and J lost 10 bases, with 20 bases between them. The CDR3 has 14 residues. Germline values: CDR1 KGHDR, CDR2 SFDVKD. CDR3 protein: CATSLQGLSAGAFF. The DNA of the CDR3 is TGTGCCACCAGTTTACAGGGTCTCAGTGCAGGAGCTTTCTTT.

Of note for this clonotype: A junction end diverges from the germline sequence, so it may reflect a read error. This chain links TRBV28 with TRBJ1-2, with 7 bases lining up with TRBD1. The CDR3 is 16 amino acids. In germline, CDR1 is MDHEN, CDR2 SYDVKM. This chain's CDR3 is CATSDSRQGGVYGYTF. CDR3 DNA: TGTGCCACCAGTGATAGCCGACAGGGAGGGGTCTATGGCTACACCTTC.

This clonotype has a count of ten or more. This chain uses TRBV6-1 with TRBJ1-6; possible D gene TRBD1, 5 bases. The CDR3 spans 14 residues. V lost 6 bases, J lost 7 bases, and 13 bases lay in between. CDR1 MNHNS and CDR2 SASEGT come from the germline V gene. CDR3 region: CASRGRERNSPLHF. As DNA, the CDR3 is TGTGCCAGCAGAGGCAGGGAGAGGAATTCACCCCTCCACTTT.

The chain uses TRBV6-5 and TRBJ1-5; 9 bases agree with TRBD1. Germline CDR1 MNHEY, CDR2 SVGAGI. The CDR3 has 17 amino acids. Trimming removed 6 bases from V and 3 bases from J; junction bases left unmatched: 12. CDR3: CASRYGGQGRYNQPQHF. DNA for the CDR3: TGTGCCAGCAGATACGGGGGACAGGGAAGGTACAATCAGCCCCAGCATTTT.

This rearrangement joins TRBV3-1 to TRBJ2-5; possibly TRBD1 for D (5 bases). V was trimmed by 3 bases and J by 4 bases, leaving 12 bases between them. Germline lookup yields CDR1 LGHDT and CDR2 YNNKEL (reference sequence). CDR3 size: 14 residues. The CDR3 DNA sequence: TGTGCCAGCAGCCAGTTGGGGCGGCTAGAGACCCAGTACTTC. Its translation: CASSQLGRLETQYF.